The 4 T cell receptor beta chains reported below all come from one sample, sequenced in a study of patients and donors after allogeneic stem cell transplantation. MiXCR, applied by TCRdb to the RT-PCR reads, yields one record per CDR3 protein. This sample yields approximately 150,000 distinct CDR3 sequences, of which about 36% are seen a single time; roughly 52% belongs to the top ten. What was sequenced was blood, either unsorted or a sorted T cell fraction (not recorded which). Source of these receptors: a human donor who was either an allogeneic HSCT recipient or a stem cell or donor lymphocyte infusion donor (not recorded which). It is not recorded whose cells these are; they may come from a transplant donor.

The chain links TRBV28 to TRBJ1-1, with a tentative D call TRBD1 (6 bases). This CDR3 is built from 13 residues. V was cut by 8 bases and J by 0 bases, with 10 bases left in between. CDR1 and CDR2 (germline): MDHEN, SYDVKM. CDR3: CASLGALNTEAFF. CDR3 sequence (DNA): TGTGCCAGCCTGGGGGCACTGAACACTGAAGCTTTCTTT.

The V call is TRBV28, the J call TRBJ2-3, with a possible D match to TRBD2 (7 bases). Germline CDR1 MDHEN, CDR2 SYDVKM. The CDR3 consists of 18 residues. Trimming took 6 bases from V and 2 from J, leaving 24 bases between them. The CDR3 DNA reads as TGTGCCAGCAGCCGTATTGTTTGGGGGGGGCCCAACACAGATACGCAGTATTTT. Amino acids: CASSRIVWGGPNTDTQYF.

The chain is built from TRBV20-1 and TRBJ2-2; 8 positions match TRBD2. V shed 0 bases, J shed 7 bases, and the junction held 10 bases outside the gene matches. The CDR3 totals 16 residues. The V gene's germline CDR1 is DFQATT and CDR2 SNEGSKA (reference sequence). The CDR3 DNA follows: TGCAGTGCTAGAGATTGGGCTAGCGGGTCCGGCGGGGAGCTGTTTTTT. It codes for CSARDWASGSGGELFF.

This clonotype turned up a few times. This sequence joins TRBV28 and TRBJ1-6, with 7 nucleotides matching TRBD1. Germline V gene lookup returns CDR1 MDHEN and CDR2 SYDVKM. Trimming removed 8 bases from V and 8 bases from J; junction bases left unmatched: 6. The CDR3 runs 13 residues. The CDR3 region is CASATGVHSPLHF. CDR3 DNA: TGTGCCAGCGCAACAGGGGTTCATTCACCCCTCCACTTT.